Listed below are T cell receptor beta chains from one sample, sequenced in a study of identical twins. One entry per CDR3 protein, called by TCRdb with MiXCR from the 5' RACE reads. The table has about 890,000 distinct CDR3 sequences, around an eighth seen once. This sample was also put to use in a study of yellow fever vaccine responses in identical twins.

Sequences were obtained from PBMCs. The receptors were sampled from a woman between 18 and 29 years old in good health. Each CDR3 is given with its conserved first and last residue. The D gene is left open where the match is weak.

v_call d_call cdr3_aa
TRBV2 . CASSEWTSGLSDF
TRBV4-1 . CASRATGELFF
TRBV9 TRBD2 CASSVVAGAETNEQFF
TRBV18 . CASSEGGMNTEAFF
TRBV4-2 . CASSLTPHEQYF
TRBV29-1 . CSVGIGTANTEAFF
TRBV28 . CASRKTPGNTEAFF
TRBV20-1 TRBD1 CSARGTGYSPLHF
TRBV12-3/TRBV12-4 . CASSLGARDSGANVLTF
TRBV28 TRBD2 CASSLLTSGSPDEQYF
TRBV18 . CASSPRIEGYTF
TRBV6-1 . CASSVSQEDTEAFF
TRBV5-1 . CASGGPRGALNTGELFF
TRBV5-1 TRBD2 CASSLSGQGLAGGDEQFF
TRBV18 . CASSPPANNYGYTF
TRBV9 TRBD2 CASSPALSGSYSTEQYF
TRBV5-1 TRBD2 CASSLAAGTRTDTQYF
TRBV5-5 . CASSSPQGVNTGELFF
TRBV20-1 . CSAVEEFYGYTF
TRBV18 . CASSPYRLSNTGELFF